This TCR beta chain was found in a study of blood T cell repertoires in COVID-19. The CDR3 consists of 14 residues. Germline assignment: CDR1 SGHRS and CDR2 YFSETQ. With 5 bases clipped from V and 5 bases from J, the junction kept 4 bases outside the gene matches. Measured with immunoSEQ multiplex PCR; TCRdb has only the in-frame clones, and not every one. The table has over 150,000 clones, around three quarters seen once. The origin of this receptor is an elderly man with acute or convalescent COVID-19. The rearrangement uses TRBV5-1 and TRBJ2-7; 13 bases align to TRBD2. The sample taken for sequencing was peripheral blood. The DNA for the CDR3 is TGCGCCAGCAGTGGGACTAGCGGGGCAAACGAGCAGTACTTC. As protein: CASSGTSGANEQYF.